This record concerns one TCR beta chain sequence. The antigen is not known. The sample is drawn from a study of cytomegalovirus exposure and HLA in healthy donors. General study results and limits: Per a prior analysis, the majority of TCR beta V segments were productive roughly 87% or roughly 30% of the time. Later on, an analysis showed TCR association rates differing by HLA locus, with DRB1 the most and HLA-C the fewest. In a later analysis, specific HLA alleles were associated with 15,000 to 20,000 TCR beta sequences at a 0.05 false discovery rate. Available immune exposure information covered CMV serostatus only.

Use of 60 Vbeta and 13 Jbeta primers characterized the PCR. Libraries were prepared by immunoSEQ multiplex PCR; TCRdb keeps only in-frame clonotypes and omits some of them. This sample's table has about 110,000 clones. With 9 bases removed from V and 0 bases from J, the gap between germline ends came to 10 bases. This CDR3 has 13 residues. Germline V CDR1 and CDR2: LNHDA, SQIVND (reference sequence). Sequencing was performed on PBMCs. The receptor's source is a man aged 40-50 years in good health and CMV-seropositive. The chain links TRBV19 to TRBJ2-3; D gene uncertain. Here the CDR3 DNA reads TGTGCCAGCAGGATTTCTAGCACAGATACGCAGTATTTT. Its translation: CASRISSTDTQYF.